This T cell receptor beta chain was obtained from a study of PD-L1 blockade in urothelial cancer. Profiling relied on immunoSEQ multiplex PCR, and the TCRdb table lists in-frame clones only, not all of them. The data contain tens of thousands of clones, about 83% of them seen just once; the ten biggest clones take up roughly a sixth. CDR1 is SNHLY, CDR2 FYNNEI, per germline. This CDR3 has 16 residues. V shed 0 bases, J shed 7 bases, and the junction held 3 bases outside the gene matches. The receptor was isolated from a man aged 55 to 70 with urothelial cancer. The genes are TRBV2 and TRBJ1-4; 12 bases line up with TRBD1. The starting material was PBMCs, obtained around atezolizumab (anti-PD-L1) treatment. CDR3 sequence: CASSEAGTGGGEKLFF. Here the CDR3 DNA reads TGTGCCAGCAGTGAAGCAGGGACAGGGGGCGGTGAAAAACTGTTTTTT.